This TCR beta chain was profiled in a study of Graves' ophthalmopathy and Graves' hyperthyroidism. Findings and limits, study-wide: Blood was where most expanded thyroid clonotypes above 0.001 frequency also turned up.

Amplified TCR beta CDR3 regions were obtained using RNA transcripts as template. Following a first-round RT-PCR that used HTBI primers, a second-round multiplex PCR was carried out. TCRdb called the multiplex PCR reads again in MiXCR, with one record for every CDR3 protein. This sample has 1 million to 1.3 million distinct CDR3 sequences, with 36% found just once. A few counts support this clonotype. Antigen unknown. Hyperthyroidism in these 18- to 65-year-old patients was newly diagnosed, lasting under 2 months. None of the included patients had other autoimmune diseases, uncontrolled infections, pregnancy or lactation, as these led to exclusion. Germline CDR1 reads SEHNR; CDR2 reads FQNEAQ (reference sequence). The CDR3 loop spans 13 amino acids. Deletions cut 1 base from V and 7 bases from J, with 8 bases between.

Sequencing was done on a sample of peripheral blood or thyroid tissue (not recorded which). The chain joins TRBV7-9 to TRBJ1-3; D gene ambiguous. The TCR comes from an adult man with Graves' hyperthyroidism. In DNA form, the CDR3 reads TGTGCCAGCAGCTTAGATCTGGGGAACACCATATATTTT. Translating gives CASSLDLGNTIYF.